Each of the 2 T cell receptor beta chains below was sequenced from the same sample in a study of blood T cells in healthy people across ages. Primers used in a second PCR of roughly 7 to 12 cycles were a sample-barcoded 5' primer and a J-beta primer mix. TCRdb recomputed calls from the 5' RACE reads with MiXCR, one row per CDR3 protein. The data contain about 570,000 distinct CDR3 sequences, about 26% of them seen just once; the ten biggest clones take up roughly 20%. Sequenced material: blood. These receptors were collected from a woman aged 70-85 years in good health.

This clonotype was observed a few times. The rearrangement links TRBV7-2 to TRBJ2-1; TRBD2 matches at 8 bases. The trim removed 6 bases at V and 10 bases at J, leaving 11 bases unmatched. CDR3 length: 14 residues. Germline CDR1 reads SGHTA; CDR2 reads FQGNSA. The chain's CDR3 is CASSSRGGLGEQFF. CDR3 nucleotides: TGTGCCAGCAGTTCCCGCGGGGGGCTTGGGGAGCAGTTCTTC.

This clonotype was observed at least ten times. The chain uses TRBV20-1 and TRBJ2-5; a possible D gene is TRBD1 (6 bases). With 5 bases removed from V and 4 bases from J, the gap between germline ends came to 14 bases. Looked up from germline, CDR1 is DFQATT and CDR2 is SNEGSKA (reference sequence). The CDR3 length is 13 residues. The CDR3 loop reads CSAGGWSSETQYF. The CDR3 bases are TGCAGTGCTGGGGGCTGGTCATCAGAGACCCAGTACTTC.